This T cell receptor beta chain was profiled in a study of OX40 agonist ivuxolimab in advanced cancers. In the study overall: Cancers in dose escalation were hepatocellular, melanoma, renal cell and head and neck. General observations from the study: At 0.1 to 3.0 mg/kg and by week 6, CD4+ and CD8+ T cells in the blood had expanded clonally.

A history of autoimmune disease or systemic immunosuppression excluded patients. This clone has only a few counts. The antigen is unknown. V was clipped by 4 bases and J by 7 bases; unmatched bases: 4. The CDR3 covers 13 residues. The germline CDR1 and CDR2 sequences are LNHDA and SQIVND (reference sequence). Sequencing was performed with immunoSEQ multiplex PCR; in TCRdb, only in-frame clones are kept and a portion is missing. This sample has 60,000 or so clones, with roughly 88% found just once. This chain connects TRBV19 to TRBJ1-5, with 7 bases lining up with TRBD1. This material consisted of CD4+ or CD8+ T cells sorted from blood, taken in a trial of the OX40 agonist ivuxolimab. This TCR derives from an adult with an advanced solid tumor such as melanoma, head and neck, liver or kidney cancer. CDR3: CASSSTGVQPQHF. DNA of the CDR3: TGTGCCAGTAGTAGTACAGGGGTCCAGCCCCAGCATTTT.